This TCR beta chain was captured in a study of beta chain features in type 1 diabetes. Study-level results: In every one of the four CD4+ subsets, TCRB CDR3s were moderately but significantly shorter in Type 1 diabetes patients.

From germline, CDR1 is SGHRS and CDR2 YFSETQ. The CDR3 is 15 residues long. V lost 5 bases to trimming and J lost 5 bases; unmatched junction nucleotides: 9. Purity above 95% was achieved in all sorted populations. This clone was counted between two and nine times. The antigen remains undetermined. The whole isolated RNA underwent reverse transcription, so sequencing captured expressed TCRB transcripts. Libraries were prepared by immunoSEQ multiplex PCR; TCRdb keeps only in-frame clonotypes and omits some of them. The sample has roughly 700,000 clones, around 15% seen once. The sample was naive CD4+ T cells from blood. This clonotype was sampled from a man aged 18 to 29 with type 1 diabetes. This sequence joins TRBV5-1 and TRBJ2-7; 11 bases fit TRBD1. CDR3 DNA sequence: TGCGCCAGCAGACAAAGGACAGGGGGCAGCGACGAGCAGTACTTC. Translation: CASRQRTGGSDEQYF.